This paragraph reports one TCR beta chain. What it binds is not known. This entry belongs to a study of cytomegalovirus exposure and HLA in healthy donors. V lost 0 bases and J lost 4; bases outside the gene matches: 14. Per the germline V gene, CDR1 is LGHNT and CDR2 is FRNRAP. The CDR3 consists of 19 residues. PCR primers comprised 60 Vbeta and 13 Jbeta primers. Clones were sequenced by immunoSEQ multiplex PCR, and TCRdb holds only the in-frame ones, with some missing. The sample has 160,000 or so clones, approximately 80% seen once. Whole-study results and caveats: Trimming of TCR beta V- and J-genes showed a link, identified in a later analysis, to a missense DCLRE1C variant. There was a cluster of highly shared sequence variants that was likely a sequencing artifact. It has been reported that TCR beta sequences accurately predicted the HLA-A and HLA-B alleles of most subjects. There were some public TCRs occurring in many donors, but most TCR sequences were rare.

The V and J genes are TRBV12-5 and TRBJ1-2, with TRBD1 matching over 10 bases. The receptor comes from a male donor in good health and CMV-seropositive. Input material: PBMCs. CDR3: CASGLVGDVTGGHLYGYTF. DNA of the CDR3: TGTGCTAGTGGTTTGGTCGGGGATGTGACAGGGGGCCACCTCTATGGCTACACCTTC. Complete variable domain (other parts from reference TRBV12-5 and TRBJ1-2): DARVTQTPRHKVTEMGQEVTMRCQPILGHNTVFWYRQTMMQGLELLAYFRNRAPLDDSGMPKDRFSAEMPDATLATLKIQPSEPRDSAVYFCASGLVGDVTGGHLYGYTFGSGTRLTVV.